This T cell receptor (beta chain) is from a study of blood T cells in healthy people across ages. Then a second PCR, running about 6 to 11 cycles, was carried out with a sample-barcoded 5' primer and a J-beta primer mix. TCRdb redid the calling of the 5' RACE reads with MiXCR, one entry per CDR3 protein. The repertoire holds hundreds of thousands of distinct CDR3 sequences, with 56% as singletons. This CDR3 region has 15 residues. V gave up 5 bases and J gave up 5 bases, with 18 bases separating them. Germline V CDR1 and CDR2: MDHEN, SYDVKM. This clonotype was obtained from a man between 40 and 49 years old in good health. V and J are TRBV28 and TRBJ2-5; D is possibly TRBD1 or TRBD2 (5 bases each). Sequenced input: blood. The CDR3 nucleotides are TGTGCCAGCAGTGCCGGGACCGGCTTTGGGGAGACCCAGTACTTC. This gives the protein CASSAGTGFGETQYF.